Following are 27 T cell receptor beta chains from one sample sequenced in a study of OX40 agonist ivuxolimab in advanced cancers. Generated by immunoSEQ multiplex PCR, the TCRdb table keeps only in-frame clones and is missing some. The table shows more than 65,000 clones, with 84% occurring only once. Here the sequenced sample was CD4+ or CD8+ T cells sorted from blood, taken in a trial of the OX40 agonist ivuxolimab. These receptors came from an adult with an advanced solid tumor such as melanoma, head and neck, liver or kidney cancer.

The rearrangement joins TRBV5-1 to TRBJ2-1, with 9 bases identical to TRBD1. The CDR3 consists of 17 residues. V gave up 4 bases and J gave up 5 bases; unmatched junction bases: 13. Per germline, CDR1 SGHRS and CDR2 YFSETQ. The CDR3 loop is CASSTQPAGQGHNEQFF. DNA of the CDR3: TGCGCCAGCAGCACCCAACCGGCGGGACAGGGCCACAATGAGCAGTTCTTC. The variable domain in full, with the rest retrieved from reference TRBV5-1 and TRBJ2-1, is KAGVTQTPRYLIKTRGQQVTLSCSPISGHRSVSWYQQTPGQGLQFLFEYFSETQRNKGNFPGRFSGRQFSNSRSEMNVSTLELGDSALYLCASSTQPAGQGHNEQFFGPGTRLTVL.

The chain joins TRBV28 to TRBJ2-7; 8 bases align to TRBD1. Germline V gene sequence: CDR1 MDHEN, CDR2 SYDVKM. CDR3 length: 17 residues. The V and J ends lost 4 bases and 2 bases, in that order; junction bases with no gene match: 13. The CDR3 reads CASSSRGSRTGTYEQYF. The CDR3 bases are TGTGCCAGCAGTTCCCGAGGGTCCCGGACAGGGACCTACGAGCAGTACTTC.

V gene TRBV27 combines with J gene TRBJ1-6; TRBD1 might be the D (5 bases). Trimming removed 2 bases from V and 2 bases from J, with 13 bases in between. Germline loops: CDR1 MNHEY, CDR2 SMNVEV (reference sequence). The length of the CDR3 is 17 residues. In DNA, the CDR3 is TGTGCCAGCAGTTTAACCAGGGCCCGGACCTATAATTCACCCCTCCACTTT. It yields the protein CASSLTRARTYNSPLHF.

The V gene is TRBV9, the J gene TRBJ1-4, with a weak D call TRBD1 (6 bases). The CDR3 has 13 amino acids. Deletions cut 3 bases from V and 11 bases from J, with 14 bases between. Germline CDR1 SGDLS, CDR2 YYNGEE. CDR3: CASSGGGYGKLFF. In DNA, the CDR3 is TGTGCCAGCAGCGGAGGGGGTTACGGGAAACTGTTTTTT.

CDR3 coding DNA: TGCGCCAGCAGCTTGACCCTTTTTCAGACCGGGGGTTCCTACGAGCAGTACTTC. Its protein product is CASSLTLFQTGGSYEQYF. The rearrangement joins TRBV5-1 to TRBJ2-7; tentatively, D is TRBD2 (6 bases). The CDR3 covers 18 residues. V lost 1 base to trimming and J lost 1 base, with 21 bases between them. Looked up from germline, CDR1 is SGHRS and CDR2 is YFSETQ. The full variable domain, its missing parts supplied by reference TRBV5-1 and TRBJ2-7, is KAGVTQTPRYLIKTRGQQVTLSCSPISGHRSVSWYQQTPGQGLQFLFEYFSETQRNKGNFPGRFSGRQFSNSRSEMNVSTLELGDSALYLCASSLTLFQTGGSYEQYFGPGTRLTVT.

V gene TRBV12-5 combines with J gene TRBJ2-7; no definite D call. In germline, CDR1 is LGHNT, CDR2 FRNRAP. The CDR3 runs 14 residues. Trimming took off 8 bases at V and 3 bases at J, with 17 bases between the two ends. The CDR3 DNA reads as TGTGCTAGTACATTCGGAGACCAGAACTACGAGCAGTACTTC. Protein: CASTFGDQNYEQYF. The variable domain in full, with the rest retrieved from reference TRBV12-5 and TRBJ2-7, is DARVTQTPRHKVTEMGQEVTMRCQPILGHNTVFWYRQTMMQGLELLAYFRNRAPLDDSGMPKDRFSAEMPDATLATLKIQPSEPRDSAVYFCASTFGDQNYEQYFGPGTRLTVT.

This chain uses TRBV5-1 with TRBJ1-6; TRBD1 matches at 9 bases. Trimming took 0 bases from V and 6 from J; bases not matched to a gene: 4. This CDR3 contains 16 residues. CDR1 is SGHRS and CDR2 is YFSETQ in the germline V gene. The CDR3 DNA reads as TGCGCCAGCAGCTTGGGACAGGGGGACGGTAATTCACCCCTCCACTTT. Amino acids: CASSLGQGDGNSPLHF.

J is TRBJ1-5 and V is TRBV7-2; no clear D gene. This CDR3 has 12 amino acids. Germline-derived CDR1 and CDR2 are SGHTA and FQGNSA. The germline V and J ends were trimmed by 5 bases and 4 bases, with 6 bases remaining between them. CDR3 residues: CASSIRNQPQHF. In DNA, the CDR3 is TGTGCCAGCAGCATTAGAAATCAGCCCCAGCATTTT.

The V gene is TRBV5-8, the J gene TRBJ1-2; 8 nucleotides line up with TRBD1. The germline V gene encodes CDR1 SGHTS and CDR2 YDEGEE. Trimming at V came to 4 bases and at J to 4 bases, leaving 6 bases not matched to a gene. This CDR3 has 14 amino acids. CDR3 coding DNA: TGTGCCAGCAGCCGGACAGGGACCGCCTATGGCTACACCTTC. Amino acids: CASSRTGTAYGYTF.

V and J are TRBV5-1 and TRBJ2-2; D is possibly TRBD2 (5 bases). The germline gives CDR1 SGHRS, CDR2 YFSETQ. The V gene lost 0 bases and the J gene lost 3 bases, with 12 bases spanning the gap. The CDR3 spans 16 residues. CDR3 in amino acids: CASSLVRETHTGELFF. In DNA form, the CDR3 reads TGCGCCAGCAGCTTGGTGAGGGAGACTCACACCGGGGAGCTGTTTTTT.

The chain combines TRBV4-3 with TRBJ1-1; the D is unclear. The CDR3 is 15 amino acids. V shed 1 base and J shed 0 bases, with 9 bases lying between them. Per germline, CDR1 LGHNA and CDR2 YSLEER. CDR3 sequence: CASSQGLQMNTEAFF. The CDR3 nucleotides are TGCGCCAGCAGCCAAGGTCTACAAATGAACACTGAAGCTTTCTTT.

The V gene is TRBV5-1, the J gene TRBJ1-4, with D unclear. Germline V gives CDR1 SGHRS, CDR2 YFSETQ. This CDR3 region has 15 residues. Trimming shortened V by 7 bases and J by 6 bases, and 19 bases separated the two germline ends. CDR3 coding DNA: TGCGCCAGCGGGGTCGAGGGCAGGATCTATGAAAAACTGTTTTTT. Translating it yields CASGVEGRIYEKLFF.

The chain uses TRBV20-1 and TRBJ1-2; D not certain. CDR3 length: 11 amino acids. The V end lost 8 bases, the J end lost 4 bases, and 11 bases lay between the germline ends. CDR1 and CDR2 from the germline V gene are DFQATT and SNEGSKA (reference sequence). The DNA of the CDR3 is TGCAGTTTGTACAGAACCTATGGCTACACCTTC. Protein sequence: CSLYRTYGYTF.

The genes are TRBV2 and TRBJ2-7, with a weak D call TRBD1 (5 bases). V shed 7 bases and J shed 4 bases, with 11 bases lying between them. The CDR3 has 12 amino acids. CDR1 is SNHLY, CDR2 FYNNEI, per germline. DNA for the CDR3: TGTGCCAGCATCAGGGATCTGTACGAGCAGTACTTC. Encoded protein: CASIRDLYEQYF.

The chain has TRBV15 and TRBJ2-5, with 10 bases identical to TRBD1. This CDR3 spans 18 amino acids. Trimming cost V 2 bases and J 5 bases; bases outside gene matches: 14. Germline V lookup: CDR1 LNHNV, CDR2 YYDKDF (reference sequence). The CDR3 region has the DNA TGTGCCACCAGCAGATCGCCTCCGGGACAGGGGAGGGATGAGACCCAGTACTTC. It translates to CATSRSPPGQGRDETQYF. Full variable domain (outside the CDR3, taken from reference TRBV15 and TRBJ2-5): DAMVIQNPRYQVTQFGKPVTLSCSQTLNHNVMYWYQQKSSQAPKLLFHYYDKDFNNEADTPDNFQSRRPNTSFCFLDIRSPGLGDTAMYLCATSRSPPGQGRDETQYFGPGTRLLVL.

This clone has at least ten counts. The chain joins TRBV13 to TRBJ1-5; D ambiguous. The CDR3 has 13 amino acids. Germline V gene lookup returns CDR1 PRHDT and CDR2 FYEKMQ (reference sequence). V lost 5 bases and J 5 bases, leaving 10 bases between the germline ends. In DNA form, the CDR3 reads TGTGCCAGCAGCCTCGGACCGGATCAGCCCCAGCATTTT. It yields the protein CASSLGPDQPQHF.

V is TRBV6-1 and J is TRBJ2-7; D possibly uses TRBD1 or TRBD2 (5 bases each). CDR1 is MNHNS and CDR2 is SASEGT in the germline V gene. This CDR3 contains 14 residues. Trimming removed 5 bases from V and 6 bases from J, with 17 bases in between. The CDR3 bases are TGTGCCAGCAGTCTTCCACCCCCAGGGAGCGAGCAGTACTTC. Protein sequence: CASSLPPPGSEQYF.

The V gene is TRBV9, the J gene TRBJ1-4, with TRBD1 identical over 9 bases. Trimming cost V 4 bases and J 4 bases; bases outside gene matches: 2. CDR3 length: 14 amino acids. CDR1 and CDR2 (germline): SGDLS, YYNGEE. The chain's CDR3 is CASSRDRDNEKLFF. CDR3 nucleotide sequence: TGTGCCAGCAGCAGGGACAGGGATAATGAAAAACTGTTTTTT.

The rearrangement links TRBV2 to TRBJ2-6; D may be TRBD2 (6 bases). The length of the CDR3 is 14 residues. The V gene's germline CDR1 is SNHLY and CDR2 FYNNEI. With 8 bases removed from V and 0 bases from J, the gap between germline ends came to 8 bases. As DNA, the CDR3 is TGTGCCAGCGGAGGGACCTCTGGGGCCAACGTCCTGACTTTC. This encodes CASGGTSGANVLTF.

CDR3 in amino acids: CATSRGPRGQEDTQYF. The CDR3 DNA sequence: TGTGCCACCAGCAGAGGGCCCAGGGGGCAGGAAGATACGCAGTATTTT. This chain links TRBV15 with TRBJ2-3; 8 bases agree with TRBD1. V lost 1 base, J lost 5 bases, and 8 bases stayed unmatched. This CDR3 has 16 amino acids. Germline loops: CDR1 LNHNV, CDR2 YYDKDF (reference sequence).

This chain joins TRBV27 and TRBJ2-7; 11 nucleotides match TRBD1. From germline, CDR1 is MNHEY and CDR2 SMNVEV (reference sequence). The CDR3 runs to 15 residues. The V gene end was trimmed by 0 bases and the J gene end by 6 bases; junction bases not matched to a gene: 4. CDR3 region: CASSLSWTGGVEQYF. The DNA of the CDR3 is TGTGCCAGCAGTTTATCCTGGACAGGGGGCGTCGAGCAGTACTTC.

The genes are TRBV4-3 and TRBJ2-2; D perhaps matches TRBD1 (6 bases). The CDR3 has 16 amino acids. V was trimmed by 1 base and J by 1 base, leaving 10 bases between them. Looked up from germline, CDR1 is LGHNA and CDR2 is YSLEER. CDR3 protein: CASSQGQARNTGELFF. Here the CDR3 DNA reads TGCGCCAGCAGCCAAGGACAGGCTAGGAACACCGGGGAGCTGTTTTTT.

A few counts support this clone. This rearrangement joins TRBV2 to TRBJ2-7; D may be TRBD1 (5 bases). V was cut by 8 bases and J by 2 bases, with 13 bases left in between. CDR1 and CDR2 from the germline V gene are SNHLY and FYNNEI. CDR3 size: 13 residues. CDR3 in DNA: TGTGCCAGCGCGAAAGACAGCCCCTACGAGCAGTACTTC. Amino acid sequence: CASAKDSPYEQYF.

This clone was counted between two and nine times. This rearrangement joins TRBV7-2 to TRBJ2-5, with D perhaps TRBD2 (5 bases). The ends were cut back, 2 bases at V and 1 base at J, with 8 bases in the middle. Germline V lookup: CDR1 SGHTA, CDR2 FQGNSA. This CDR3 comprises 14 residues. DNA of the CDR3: TGTGCCAGCAGCTTACGGGGTGTCCAAGAGACCCAGTACTTC. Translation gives CASSLRGVQETQYF.

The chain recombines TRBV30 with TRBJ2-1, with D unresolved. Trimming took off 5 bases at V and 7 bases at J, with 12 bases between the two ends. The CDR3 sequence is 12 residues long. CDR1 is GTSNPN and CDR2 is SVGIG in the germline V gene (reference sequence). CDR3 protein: CAWGNPTNEQFF. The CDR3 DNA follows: TGTGCCTGGGGTAACCCAACAAATGAGCAGTTCTTC.

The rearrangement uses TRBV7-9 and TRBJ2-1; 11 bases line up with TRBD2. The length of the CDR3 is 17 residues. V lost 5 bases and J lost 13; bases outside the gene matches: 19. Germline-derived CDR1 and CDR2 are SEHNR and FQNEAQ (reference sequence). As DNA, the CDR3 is TGTGCCAGCAGCCTCAGCGGGACTAGCGGCCCGCAGGCCACTCAGTTCTTC. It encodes CASSLSGTSGPQATQFF. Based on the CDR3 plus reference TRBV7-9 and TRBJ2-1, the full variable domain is DTGVSQNPRHKITKRGQNVTFRCDPISEHNRLYWYRQTLGQGPEFLTYFQNEAQLEKSRLLSDRFSAERPKGSFSTLEIQRTEQGDSAMYLCASSLSGTSGPQATQFFGPGTRLTVL.

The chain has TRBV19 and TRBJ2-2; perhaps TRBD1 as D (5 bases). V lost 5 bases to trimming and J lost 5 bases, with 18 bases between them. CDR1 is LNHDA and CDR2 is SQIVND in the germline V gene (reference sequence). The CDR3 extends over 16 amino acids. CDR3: CASSPRQSGRTGELFF. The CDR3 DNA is TGTGCCAGTAGTCCCCGACAGAGTGGTAGGACCGGGGAGCTGTTTTTT.